The 31 T cell receptor beta chains below come from one sample, sequenced in a study of identical twins. TCRdb re-analysed the 5' RACE reads in MiXCR, keeping a single row per CDR3 protein. Of just under 650,000 distinct CDR3 sequences in the sample, roughly 6.6% were seen once. The same data also contributed to another study, on yellow fever vaccine responses in identical twins.

Sequenced sample: PBMCs. The receptors here all came from a woman under 30 in good health.

This clonotype was detected only a few times. The chain uses TRBV6-1 and TRBJ2-2; a possible D gene is TRBD1 (5 bases). This CDR3 has 16 amino acids. Trimming stripped 5 bases from V and 1 base from J, with 14 bases between. The germline V gene encodes CDR1 MNHNS and CDR2 SASEGT. CDR3 bases: TGTGCCAGCAGTCCGCGGAAAGGGGTGAACACCGGGGAGCTGTTTTTT. Translating it yields CASSPRKGVNTGELFF.

This clonotype was seen repeatedly, ten times or more. This rearrangement joins TRBV24-1 to TRBJ2-2; D is undetermined. This CDR3 has 16 residues. The V and J ends lost 0 bases and 6 bases respectively, with 13 bases between them. The germline V gene encodes CDR1 KGHDR and CDR2 SFDVKD. CDR3 bases: TGTGCCACCAGTGATTTGAATAGTCGCGGTTCCGGGGAGCTGTTTTTT. Protein: CATSDLNSRGSGELFF.

This clonotype was seen many times. The V and J genes are TRBV29-1 and TRBJ1-2; 7 bases are shared with TRBD1. CDR3 length: 13 residues. Germline CDR1 and CDR2: SQVTM and ANQGSEA. Trimming removed 6 bases from V and 2 bases from J; junction bases left unmatched: 6. The DNA for the CDR3 is TGCAGCGTGTCGGGGGGACAGAACTATGGCTACACCTTC. Its protein is CSVSGGQNYGYTF.

This clonotype was picked up many times. This sequence joins TRBV27 and TRBJ2-1; TRBD2 agrees at 15 bases. Germline trimming cut 5 bases from V and 5 bases from J; bases unmatched to any gene: 7. The germline gives CDR1 MNHEY, CDR2 SMNVEV (reference sequence). The CDR3 is 17 residues long. The CDR3 DNA sequence: TGTGCCAGCAGTCCCCGGGGACTAGCGGGAGGACACAATGAGCAGTTCTTC. It codes for CASSPRGLAGGHNEQFF.

This rearrangement joins TRBV19 to TRBJ2-3, with D perhaps TRBD1 (5 bases). The CDR3 covers 15 residues. Germline loops: CDR1 LNHDA, CDR2 SQIVND (reference sequence). V was clipped by 5 bases and J by 8 bases, with 20 bases between them. The CDR3 loop reads CASSPRVDLAVTQYF. The DNA of the CDR3 is TGTGCCAGTAGTCCCAGGGTCGATTTAGCAGTTACGCAGTATTTT. The full variable domain, completed using reference TRBV19 and TRBJ2-3, is DGGITQSPKYLFRKEGQNVTLSCEQNLNHDAMYWYRQDPGQGLRLIYYSQIVNDFQKGDIAEGYSVSREKKESFPLTVTSAQKNPTAFYLCASSPRVDLAVTQYFGPGTRLTVL.

This clonotype was seen a few times. The chain joins TRBV5-6 to TRBJ2-1; no reliable D call. The V gene's germline CDR1 is SGHDT and CDR2 YYEEEE. V shed 3 bases and J shed 2 bases, with 9 bases lying between them. The CDR3 extends over 14 amino acids. CDR3 DNA sequence: TGTGCCAGCAGCTCTCTGGAAGCCTACAATGAGCAGTTCTTC. This gives the protein CASSSLEAYNEQFF.

This chain joins TRBV5-1 and TRBJ1-2; D is uncertain. Germline loops: CDR1 SGHRS, CDR2 YFSETQ. The CDR3 sequence is 15 residues long. The V gene lost 4 bases and the J gene lost 2 bases, with 15 bases spanning the gap. Written as DNA, the CDR3 is TGCGCCAGCAGCCGAGAAGTAGCATCGAACTATGGCTACACCTTC. Translating gives CASSREVASNYGYTF.

The chain employs TRBV5-1 and TRBJ2-6; 7 bases match TRBD1. The CDR3 spans 17 residues. Trimming cost V 1 base and J 0 bases; bases outside gene matches: 4. CDR1 is SGHRS and CDR2 is YFSETQ in the germline V gene. In DNA, the CDR3 is TGCGCCAGCAGCTTGAAACAGGGGAGCTCTGGGGCCAACGTCCTGACTTTC. Its translation is CASSLKQGSSGANVLTF.

This clonotype was seen ten or more times. The genes are TRBV20-1 and TRBJ2-4; either TRBD1 or TRBD2 may fit D (6 bases each). This CDR3 spans 13 amino acids. Between the trimmed V and J ends, which lost 6 bases and 6 bases, there was a span of 15 bases. Germline CDR1 and CDR2: DFQATT and SNEGSKA (reference sequence). The CDR3 loop reads CSAQGMGGNIQYF. CDR3 bases: TGCAGTGCCCAGGGGATGGGGGGAAACATTCAGTACTTC.

The sample holds a few counts of this clonotype. This sequence joins TRBV7-2 and TRBJ2-2, with D possibly TRBD2 on 7 matching bases. Trimming pared 5 bases from V and 5 bases from J, leaving 18 bases between. Germline loops: CDR1 SGHTA, CDR2 FQGNSA. The CDR3 contains 16 residues. Here the CDR3 reads CASSPLAGAGTGELFF. The CDR3 nucleotides read TGTGCCAGCAGCCCCCTGGCGGGGGCGGGGACCGGGGAGCTGTTTTTT.

This clonotype was detected a few times. The chain uses TRBV12-3 or TRBV12-4 and TRBJ1-4, with 9 bases that match TRBD1. The V gene end was trimmed by 1 base and the J gene end by 5 bases; junction bases not matched to a gene: 2. The CDR3 is 15 amino acids. CDR3 sequence reads: CASSLGDRVNEKLFF. DNA of the CDR3: TGTGCCAGCAGTTTAGGGGACAGGGTAAATGAAAAACTGTTTTTT.

In its sample, this clonotype was seen many times. This chain uses TRBV14 with TRBJ1-6; D is undetermined. CDR1 is SGHDN and CDR2 is FVKESK in the germline V gene. V lost 0 bases, J lost 9 bases, and 9 bases lay in between. The CDR3 totals 14 residues. CDR3 DNA sequence: TGTGCCAGCAGCCAAGACTGGGCGTCTTCACCCCTCCACTTT. Its protein is CASSQDWASSPLHF.

This clonotype was seen a few times. The chain has TRBV20-1 and TRBJ2-7, with D tentatively TRBD1 (6 bases). Germline assignment: CDR1 DFQATT and CDR2 SNEGSKA (reference sequence). The CDR3 totals 15 residues. Trimming shortened V by 5 bases and J by 0 bases, and 17 bases separated the two germline ends. DNA for the CDR3: TGCAGTGCTCATGGACAGCTGAGGAGCTCCTACGAGCAGTACGTC. This sequence encodes CSAHGQLRSSYEQYV.

This clonotype was seen repeatedly, ten times or more. The chain joins TRBV7-3 to TRBJ2-1; 9 bases agree with TRBD1. The CDR3 contains 16 residues. After removal of 1 base from V and 3 bases from J, the junction contained 4 bases not matched to a gene. The germline V gene encodes CDR1 SGHTA and CDR2 FQGTGA. CDR3 coding DNA: TGTGCCAGCAGCTTAAATGGACAGGGGAACTACAATGAGCAGTTCTTC. This codes for CASSLNGQGNYNEQFF.

In its sample, this clonotype was seen many times. V and J are TRBV24-1 and TRBJ1-5, with 10 bases aligning to TRBD1. After removal of 3 bases from V and 2 bases from J, the junction contained 3 bases not matched to a gene. The CDR3 contains 16 residues. Germline V gene data show CDR1 as KGHDR and CDR2 as SFDVKD. The CDR3 protein is CATSDTDRGGNQPQHF. CDR3 nucleotide sequence: TGTGCCACCAGTGATACGGACAGGGGGGGCAATCAGCCCCAGCATTTT.

There are many counts of this clonotype. The rearrangement links TRBV7-8 to TRBJ1-1; 10 bases line up with TRBD1. The CDR3 sequence is 15 residues long. The germline CDR1 and CDR2 sequences are SGHVS and FQNEAQ. The V gene end was trimmed by 0 bases and the J gene end by 5 bases; junction bases not matched to a gene: 3. The CDR3 DNA reads as TGTGCCAGCAGCTTAGCGACAGGGGGCTTTACTGAAGCTTTCTTT. Its translation is CASSLATGGFTEAFF.

V is TRBV6-1 and J is TRBJ2-1; 12 bases line up with TRBD2. In germline, CDR1 is MNHNS, CDR2 SASEGT. J lost 8 bases, V lost 5 bases, and 7 bases had no gene match. This CDR3 spans 15 amino acids. In DNA, the CDR3 is TGTGCCAGCAGTCCGTCTAGCGGGAGGGTCTATGAGCAGTTCTTC. This codes for CASSPSSGRVYEQFF.

This clonotype has only a few counts. The chain uses TRBV11-2 and TRBJ2-7; a weak D match, TRBD1 (5 bases). Per the germline V gene, CDR1 is SGHAT and CDR2 is FQNNGV. The ends were cut back, 0 bases at V and 2 bases at J, with 11 bases in the middle. The CDR3 covers 15 residues. CDR3 coding DNA: TGTGCCAGCAGCTTAGAAGGTGGCAGGGCCTACGAGCAGTACGTC. Its protein is CASSLEGGRAYEQYV.

This clonotype was picked up a small number of times. The rearrangement uses TRBV4-1 and TRBJ2-5; 11 bases line up with TRBD2. The CDR3 spans 17 residues. Per the germline V gene, CDR1 is MGHRA and CDR2 is YSYEKL. The V segment lost 1 base and the J segment 1 base; nucleotides outside the gene matches: 5. CDR3 amino acids: CASSQVGTSGTQETQYF. The CDR3 DNA reads TGCGCCAGCAGCCAAGTTGGGACTAGCGGAACCCAAGAGACCCAGTACTTC.

The chain combines TRBV12-3 or TRBV12-4 with TRBJ1-5; a possible D gene is TRBD1 (5 bases). The CDR3 contains 14 residues. Trimming pared 3 bases from V and 7 bases from J, leaving 13 bases between. The CDR3 region is CASSFGGRGQPQHF. The CDR3 nucleotides are TGTGCCAGCAGTTTTGGGGGACGGGGGCAGCCCCAGCATTTT.

V and J are TRBV20-1 and TRBJ2-5; possibly TRBD2 for D (6 bases). The CDR3 is made up of 14 amino acids. With 5 bases removed from V and 3 bases from J, the gap between germline ends came to 16 bases. The germline CDR1 and CDR2 sequences are DFQATT and SNEGSKA (reference sequence). CDR3: CSAPRGWREETQYF. CDR3 nucleotides: TGCAGTGCTCCGAGAGGGTGGAGGGAAGAGACCCAGTACTTC.

This clonotype showed up many times. CDR3 sequence (DNA): TGTGCCAGCAGCTCCAAGGGACTAGCTTTCTACGAGCAGTACTTC. It yields the protein CASSSKGLAFYEQYF. The genes are TRBV11-3 and TRBJ2-7, with TRBD2 identical over 9 bases. CDR3 size: 15 residues. In germline, CDR1 is SGHNT, CDR2 YENEEA. Trimming cost V 4 bases and J 3 bases; bases outside gene matches: 7.

This rearrangement joins TRBV6-1 to TRBJ1-1, with TRBD1 identical over 11 bases. V shed 5 bases, J shed 9 bases, and the junction held 8 bases outside the gene matches. The CDR3 runs to 14 residues. Per the germline V gene, CDR1 is MNHNS and CDR2 is SASEGT. CDR3 residues: CASSPGTGGGQAFF. CDR3 coding DNA: TGTGCCAGCAGTCCCGGGACAGGGGGGGGCCAAGCTTTCTTT.

This clonotype was counted ten times or more. V gene TRBV3-1 combines with J gene TRBJ2-3, with D perhaps matching TRBD1 or TRBD2 (6 bases each). The V gene lost 2 bases and the J gene lost 5 bases, with 20 bases spanning the gap. Germline CDR1 is LGHDT and CDR2 is YNNKEL (reference sequence). The CDR3 loop spans 17 amino acids. The CDR3 nucleotides read TGTGCCAGCAGCCAACGTCTCTGGGGGGCGGATGGAGATACGCAGTATTTT. Its protein product is CASSQRLWGADGDTQYF.

The chain is built from TRBV5-6 and TRBJ2-5, with D maybe TRBD1 (6 bases). CDR1 SGHDT and CDR2 YYEEEE come from the germline V gene. The CDR3 loop spans 15 amino acids. Trimming shortened V by 4 bases and J by 5 bases, and 18 bases separated the two germline ends. In nucleotides, the CDR3 is TGTGCCAGCAGCCGATGGGGGCTTAGATCGGAGACCCAGTACTTC. This sequence encodes CASSRWGLRSETQYF. Full variable domain (missing parts from reference TRBV5-6 and TRBJ2-5): DAGVTQSPTHLIKTRGQQVTLRCSPKSGHDTVSWYQQALGQGPQFIFQYYEEEERQRGNFPDRFSGHQFPNYSSELNVNALLLGDSALYLCASSRWGLRSETQYFGPGTRLLVL.

This chain joins TRBV14 and TRBJ1-1; no reliable D call. Germline V CDR1 and CDR2: SGHDN, FVKESK. V dropped 1 base and J dropped 2 bases, with 8 bases sitting between them. The CDR3 has 14 residues. In DNA form, the CDR3 reads TGTGCCAGCAGCCAAGGACATGTAAACACTGAAGCTTTCTTT. Protein sequence: CASSQGHVNTEAFF.

The genes are TRBV4-1 and TRBJ2-5, with TRBD2 matching over 12 bases. The germline V gene has CDR1 MGHRA and CDR2 YSYEKL. Losses at the gene ends were 0 bases for V and 1 base for J; bases not matched to a gene: 15. The CDR3 spans 21 residues. CDR3 sequence reads: CASSQDNDPGLAGTLQETQYF. The CDR3 DNA follows: TGCGCCAGCAGCCAAGATAACGACCCTGGACTAGCGGGAACACTCCAAGAGACCCAGTACTTC.

The genes are TRBV12-3 or TRBV12-4 and TRBJ2-1; D call uncertain. Trimming removed 1 base from V and 3 bases from J, with 7 bases in between. The CDR3 runs to 14 residues. The CDR3: CASSLGVIYNEQFF. The CDR3 coding sequence is TGTGCCAGCAGTTTAGGGGTTATCTACAATGAGCAGTTCTTC.

This clonotype was seen at least ten times. V usage is TRBV6-1 and J usage is TRBJ2-1; 11 bases are shared with TRBD2. V gave up 5 bases and J gave up 4 bases; unmatched junction bases: 4. The germline CDR1 and CDR2 sequences are MNHNS and SASEGT. The CDR3 sequence is 15 residues long. The CDR3 nucleotides are TGTGCCAGCAGTATCGGGACTAGCGGATACAATGAGCAGTTCTTC. Encoded protein: CASSIGTSGYNEQFF.

The sample holds a few counts of this clonotype. V usage is TRBV20-1 and J usage is TRBJ2-1; the D is unclear. Germline lookup yields CDR1 DFQATT and CDR2 SNEGSKA (reference sequence). The CDR3 is made up of 10 amino acids. V lost 7 bases and J lost 3, with 4 bases in between. As DNA, the CDR3 is TGCAGTGGGCTCTACAATGAGCAGTTCTTC. Translated, it gives CSGLYNEQFF.

The table lists this clonotype with a few counts. This chain links TRBV11-3 with TRBJ2-3, with D perhaps being TRBD1 or TRBD2 (5 bases each). Trimming pared 3 bases from V and 4 bases from J, leaving 11 bases between. The CDR3 has 14 amino acids. CDR1 and CDR2 from the germline V gene are SGHNT and YENEEA. CDR3 protein: CASSFTRGSDTQYF. The CDR3 DNA is TGTGCCAGCAGCTTCACGAGGGGTTCAGATACGCAGTATTTT.